This passage covers 28 T cell receptor beta chains from one sample sequenced in a study of blood T cell repertoires in COVID-19. The protocol was immunoSEQ multiplex PCR, while the TCRdb copy is restricted to in-frame clones and leaves out a portion. Of about 100,000 clones listed, approximately 84% are singletons. The sample comprised peripheral blood. The source of these receptors is a man in his sixties with acute or convalescent COVID-19.

This clone has only one observation. The gene calls are TRBV7-9 and TRBJ1-5; a possible D gene is TRBD1 (6 bases). The germline V and J ends were trimmed by 3 bases and 1 base, with 10 bases remaining between them. Per the germline V gene, CDR1 is SEHNR and CDR2 is FQNEAQ (reference sequence). There are 15 residues in the CDR3. Written as DNA, the CDR3 is TGTGCCAGCAGCTTTGAGGGGACAAGCAATCAGCCCCAGCATTTT. Translating gives CASSFEGTSNQPQHF.

The rearrangement joins TRBV3-1 (or the pseudogene TRBV3-2) to TRBJ2-1; possible D gene TRBD2, 6 bases. The germline CDR1 and CDR2 sequences are LGHDT and YNNKEL (reference sequence). The CDR3 totals 14 residues. Trimming shortened V by 4 bases and J by 2 bases, and 9 bases separated the two germline ends. The CDR3 is CASSRAGPYNEQFF. The CDR3 coding sequence is TGTGCCAGCAGCCGAGCGGGCCCCTACAATGAGCAGTTCTTC.

The sample holds a few counts of this clone. The genes are TRBV7-8 and TRBJ2-1; D call uncertain. CDR3 size: 13 residues. In germline, CDR1 is SGHVS, CDR2 FQNEAQ. Trimming removed 2 bases at V and 10 bases at J, with 12 bases between. The CDR3 sequence is CASSLIPSEEQFF. The CDR3 coding sequence is TGTGCCAGCAGCTTAATCCCGAGTGAAGAGCAGTTCTTC.

The J gene is TRBJ1-5, the V gene TRBV7-9; a weak D match, TRBD1 (5 bases). This CDR3 has 17 residues. The V end lost 2 bases, the J end lost 1 base, and 15 bases lay between the germline ends. From germline, CDR1 is SEHNR and CDR2 FQNEAQ (reference sequence). CDR3 in DNA: TGTGCCAGCAGCTTAACGGCGGGGCGCGGAAGCAATCAGCCCCAGCATTTT. Protein sequence: CASSLTAGRGSNQPQHF.

V gene TRBV9 combines with J gene TRBJ1-1, with 8 bases fitting TRBD1. In germline, CDR1 is SGDLS, CDR2 YYNGEE. The junction had 3 bases not matched to a gene; V was cut back by 1 base and J by 4 bases. The CDR3 is 14 residues long. CDR3 sequence: CASSVSQGATEAFF. The CDR3, as DNA: TGTGCCAGCAGCGTATCTCAGGGGGCCACTGAAGCTTTCTTT.

This clone came up a few times. The chain uses TRBV9 and TRBJ2-5; 16 bases match TRBD2. Germline CDR1 and CDR2: SGDLS and YYNGEE. V was clipped by 3 bases and J by 5 bases; unmatched bases: 7. CDR3 length: 17 amino acids. CDR3 coding DNA: TGTGCCAGCAGCGATGGGACTAGCGGGGGGGCTGGCGAGACCCAGTACTTC. Encoded protein: CASSDGTSGGAGETQYF.

The V call is TRBV4-1, the J call TRBJ1-1; D not resolved. V gave up 2 bases and J gave up 0 bases, with 7 bases separating them. Germline V gene data show CDR1 as MGHRA and CDR2 as YSYEKL. The CDR3 spans 14 residues. The CDR3 loop is CASSQQIMNTEAFF. DNA for the CDR3: TGCGCCAGCAGCCAACAGATAATGAACACTGAAGCTTTCTTT.

This clone has more than one count but fewer than ten. J is TRBJ2-1 and V is TRBV14, with D hard to call. CDR3 length: 17 residues. V was clipped by 4 bases and J by 0 bases, with 16 bases between them. From germline, CDR1 is SGHDN and CDR2 FVKESK. For the CDR3, the DNA is TGTGCCAGCAGCCCTTGGGCAGGCTTAAGCTCCTACAATGAGCAGTTCTTC. As protein: CASSPWAGLSSYNEQFF.

The chain recombines TRBV24-1 with TRBJ2-2, with D maybe TRBD1 (6 bases). Germline CDR1 is KGHDR and CDR2 is SFDVKD. Trimming took 10 bases from V and 1 from J, leaving 15 bases between them. The CDR3 runs to 15 residues. CDR3 sequence reads: CATETGTKNTGELFF. CDR3 nucleotides: TGTGCCACGGAGACCGGGACAAAGAACACCGGGGAGCTGTTTTTT.

V and J are TRBV14 and TRBJ2-1, with 10 bases aligning to TRBD2. The CDR3 sequence is 15 residues long. Per germline, CDR1 SGHDN and CDR2 FVKESK. With V trimmed by 3 bases and J by 4 bases, 3 bases remained unmatched. DNA for the CDR3: TGTGCCAGCAGCCACGGGACTAGCGCATACAATGAGCAGTTCTTC. Its protein is CASSHGTSAYNEQFF.

The table lists this clone with a count of one. This sequence joins TRBV6-2 or TRBV6-3 and TRBJ2-7; D ambiguous. Germline V gene lookup returns CDR1 MNHEY and CDR2 SVGEGT. Trimming removed 6 bases at V and 6 bases at J, with 12 bases between. There are 12 residues in the CDR3. For the CDR3, the DNA is TGTGCCAGCAGCGTCCGAGTCGGCGAGCAGTACTTC. This translates into CASSVRVGEQYF.

V usage is TRBV18 and J usage is TRBJ1-6; 8 bases map to TRBD1. V was pared by 5 bases and J by 2 bases, with 11 bases of the junction left unmatched. Germline-derived CDR1 and CDR2 are KGHSH and LQKENI. The CDR3 runs to 18 residues. CDR3 DNA: TGTGCCAGCTCAATAGGGACAGGCCGAACTCCCTATAATTCACCCCTCCACTTT. Amino acids: CASSIGTGRTPYNSPLHF. Supplemented by reference TRBV18 and TRBJ1-6, the full variable domain reads NAGVMQNPRHLVRRRGQEARLRCSPMKGHSHVYWYRQLPEEGLKFMVYLQKENIIDESGMPKERFSAEFPKEGPSILRIQQVVRGDSAAYFCASSIGTGRTPYNSPLHFGNGTRLTVT.

The sample holds a few counts of this clone. V and J are TRBV5-4 and TRBJ2-1, with unresolved D. This CDR3 has 12 amino acids. CDR1 is SGHNT, CDR2 YYREEE, per germline (reference sequence). V lost 1 base and J lost 6, with 5 bases in between. This CDR3 reads CASSLRSNEQFF. CDR3 in DNA: TGTGCCAGCAGCTTGAGGAGCAATGAGCAGTTCTTC.

The chain combines TRBV14 with TRBJ2-7, with 9 nucleotides matching TRBD1. The germline V gene encodes CDR1 SGHDN and CDR2 FVKESK. V was pared by 2 bases and J by 1 base, with 9 bases of the junction left unmatched. The CDR3 runs 17 residues. The CDR3 loop reads CASSQHPGQGPSYEQYF. The CDR3 DNA is TGTGCCAGCAGCCAACACCCGGGACAGGGCCCTTCCTACGAGCAGTACTTC.

This rearrangement joins TRBV12-3 or TRBV12-4 to TRBJ1-1, with D possibly matching TRBD1 (6 bases). The CDR3 consists of 12 residues. Trimming took 6 bases from V and 3 from J, leaving 8 bases between them. The CDR3 nucleotides are TGTGCCAGCAGCCCAGGGGACACTGAAGCTTTCTTT. Its translation: CASSPGDTEAFF.

V gene TRBV29-1 combines with J gene TRBJ1-2; 9 bases fit TRBD1. Germline V gene data show CDR1 as SQVTM and CDR2 as ANQGSEA. J lost 7 bases, V lost 3 bases, and 6 bases had no gene match. The CDR3 extends over 13 amino acids. The CDR3 loop is CSVDQGQGIGYTF. The CDR3, as DNA: TGCAGCGTTGACCAGGGACAGGGAATTGGCTACACCTTC. The whole variable domain, filled in from reference TRBV29-1 and TRBJ1-2, reads SAVISQKPSRDICQRGTSLTIQCQVDSQVTMMFWYRQQPGQSLTLIATANQGSEATYESGFVIDKFPISRPNLTFSTLTVSNMSPEDSSIYLCSVDQGQGIGYTFGSGTRLTVV.

This chain joins TRBV28 and TRBJ2-2; maybe TRBD2 (5 bases). Germline CDR1 and CDR2: MDHEN and SYDVKM. CDR3 length equals 16 residues. The V gene lost 3 bases and the J gene lost 6 bases, with 17 bases spanning the gap. The CDR3 here is CASSLQKRPGAGELFF. CDR3 nucleotides: TGTGCCAGCAGTTTGCAAAAAAGACCCGGGGCCGGGGAGCTGTTTTTT. The full variable domain, its missing parts supplied by reference TRBV28 and TRBJ2-2, is DVKVTQSSRYLVKRTGEKVFLECVQDMDHENMFWYRQDPGLGLRLIYFSYDVKMKEKGDIPEGYSVSREKKERFSLILESASTNQTSMYLCASSLQKRPGAGELFFGEGSRLTVL.

The V and J genes are TRBV18 and TRBJ1-2; D not certain. The CDR3 has 15 residues. Trimming stripped 6 bases from V and 2 bases from J, with 16 bases between. Germline CDR1 reads KGHSH; CDR2 reads LQKENI. CDR3 bases: TGTGCCAGCTCGCCCCTCGAGTCGGTAAACTATGGCTACACCTTC. This translates into CASSPLESVNYGYTF.

The J gene is TRBJ1-3, the V gene TRBV7-2; 9 nucleotides match TRBD1. V lost 4 bases, J lost 2 bases, and 6 bases stayed unmatched. Per the germline V gene, CDR1 is SGHTA and CDR2 is FQGNSA. The CDR3 length is 16 residues. Written as DNA, the CDR3 is TGTGCCAGCAGCTATACAGGGGGCAAAGCTGGAAACACCATATATTTT. Translation: CASSYTGGKAGNTIYF.

The gene calls are TRBV29-1 and TRBJ1-5; the match to TRBD1 covers 8 bases. Germline lookup yields CDR1 SQVTM and CDR2 ANQGSEA. The J segment lost 4 bases and the V segment lost 4 bases, leaving 6 bases of the junction unmatched. This CDR3 comprises 14 residues. In nucleotides, the CDR3 is TGCAGCGTTGGCAGACAGGGGAGTAATCAGCCCCAGCATTTT. Protein sequence: CSVGRQGSNQPQHF.

The genes are TRBV12-3 or TRBV12-4 and TRBJ1-2; a possible D gene is TRBD1 (5 bases). This CDR3 is 11 amino acids long. V lost 3 bases, J lost 13 bases, and 12 bases lay in between. The CDR3, as DNA: TGTGCCAGCAGTTTCGGAGTGGGGGGCACCTTC. Its translation: CASSFGVGGTF.

This chain uses TRBV19 with TRBJ2-1, with 9 bases matching TRBD2. The J segment lost 0 bases and the V segment lost 3 bases, leaving 3 bases of the junction unmatched. Per germline, CDR1 LNHDA and CDR2 SQIVND (reference sequence). The CDR3 totals 16 residues. The CDR3 bases are TGTGCCAGTAGTATGACTAGCGGATACTCCTACAATGAGCAGTTCTTC. It encodes CASSMTSGYSYNEQFF.

This chain connects TRBV5-1 to TRBJ2-7; 11 nucleotides line up with TRBD2. The J segment lost 4 bases and the V segment lost 0 bases, leaving 9 bases of the junction unmatched. CDR1 SGHRS and CDR2 YFSETQ come from the germline V gene. The CDR3 consists of 17 residues. This CDR3 is CASSLDISGRGWYEQYF. CDR3 nucleotide sequence: TGCGCCAGCAGCTTGGACATTAGCGGGAGGGGATGGTACGAGCAGTACTTC. Using reference TRBV5-1 and TRBJ2-7 for the parts outside the CDR3, the full variable domain is KAGVTQTPRYLIKTRGQQVTLSCSPISGHRSVSWYQQTPGQGLQFLFEYFSETQRNKGNFPGRFSGRQFSNSRSEMNVSTLELGDSALYLCASSLDISGRGWYEQYFGPGTRLTVT.

The chain combines TRBV12-3 or TRBV12-4 with TRBJ1-2; D possibly corresponds to TRBD1 (5 bases). This CDR3 has 13 amino acids. Between the trimmed V and J ends, which lost 5 bases and 8 bases, there was a span of 15 bases. CDR3 protein: CASSKRAGSGYTF. The CDR3 DNA reads TGTGCCAGCAGTAAAAGGGCAGGGTCGGGCTACACCTTC.

The chain has TRBV19 and TRBJ2-1, with D possibly TRBD1 on 5 matching bases. The CDR3 runs to 16 residues. Deletions cut 5 bases from V and 7 bases from J, with 21 bases between. Germline assignment: CDR1 LNHDA and CDR2 SQIVND (reference sequence). CDR3 coding DNA: TGTGCCAGTAGTCCCGTCCGGACAACCCCCGTTAATGAGCAGTTCTTC. It codes for CASSPVRTTPVNEQFF.

The gene calls are TRBV14 and TRBJ2-5; D may be TRBD1 (5 bases). Trimming pared 0 bases from V and 7 bases from J, leaving 12 bases between. Germline CDR1 SGHDN, CDR2 FVKESK. The CDR3 loop spans 14 amino acids. The CDR3 protein is CASSQDQGSTTQYF. CDR3 DNA: TGTGCCAGCAGCCAAGATCAGGGCAGCACGACCCAGTACTTC.

This chain links TRBV4-1 with TRBJ2-6; 15 nucleotides line up with TRBD2. The germline gives CDR1 MGHRA, CDR2 YSYEKL. The ends lost 0 bases at V and 4 bases at J; junction bases unmatched: 7. This CDR3 is built from 20 residues. The CDR3 nucleotides are TGCGCCAGCAGCCAAGAGGGGACTAGCGGGAGGTTGTTAGGGGCCAACGTCCTGACTTTC. As protein: CASSQEGTSGRLLGANVLTF.

The rearrangement uses TRBV7-9 and TRBJ2-1; TRBD2 aligns across 14 bases. CDR1 and CDR2 (germline): SEHNR, FQNEAQ (reference sequence). The CDR3 runs to 15 residues. V was clipped by 6 bases and J by 9 bases; unmatched bases: 7. The CDR3 loop is CASRAGTSGGIEQFF. CDR3 coding DNA: TGTGCCAGCAGGGCCGGGACTAGCGGGGGTATTGAGCAGTTCTTC.